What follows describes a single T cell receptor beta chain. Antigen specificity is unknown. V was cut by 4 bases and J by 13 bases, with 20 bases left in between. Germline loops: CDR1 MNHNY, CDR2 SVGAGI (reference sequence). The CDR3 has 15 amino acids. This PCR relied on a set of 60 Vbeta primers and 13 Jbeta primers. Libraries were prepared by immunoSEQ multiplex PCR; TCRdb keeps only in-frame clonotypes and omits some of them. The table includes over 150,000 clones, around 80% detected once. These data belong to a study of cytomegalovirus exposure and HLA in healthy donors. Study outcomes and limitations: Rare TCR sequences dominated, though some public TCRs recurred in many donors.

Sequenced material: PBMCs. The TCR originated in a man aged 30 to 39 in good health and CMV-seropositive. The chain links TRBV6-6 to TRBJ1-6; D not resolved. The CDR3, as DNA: TGTGCCAGCAGTTCCGGTCAGGCCGCTAAGACCCCCCTCCACTTT. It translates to CASSSGQAAKTPLHF.